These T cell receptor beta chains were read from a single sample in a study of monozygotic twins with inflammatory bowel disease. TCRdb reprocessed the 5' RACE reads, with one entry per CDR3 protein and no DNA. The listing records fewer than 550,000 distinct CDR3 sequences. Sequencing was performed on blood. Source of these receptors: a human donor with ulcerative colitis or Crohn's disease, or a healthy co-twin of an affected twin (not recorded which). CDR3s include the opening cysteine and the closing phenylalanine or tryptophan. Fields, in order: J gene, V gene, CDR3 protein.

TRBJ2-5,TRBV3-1,CASSRTSGGAGETQYF
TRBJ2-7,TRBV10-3,CAISESRVGEQYF
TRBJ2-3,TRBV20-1,CSARVYLASTDTQYF
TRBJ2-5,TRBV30,CAWAGGRQETQYF
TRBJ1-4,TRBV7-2,CASSPRAEEKLFF
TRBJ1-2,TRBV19,CAARTGTNYGYTF
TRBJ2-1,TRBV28,CASSFSRLAGGSSYNEQFF
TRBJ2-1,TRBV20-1,CSARDNGGRYNEQFF
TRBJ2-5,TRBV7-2,CASSLLAGGEETQYF
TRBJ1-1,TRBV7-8,CASSSGQGATTEAFF
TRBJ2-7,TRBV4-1,CASSHVGVYEQYF
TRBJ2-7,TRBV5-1,CASSQRTGGASYEQYF
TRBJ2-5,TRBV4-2,CASSQAADRGGETQYF
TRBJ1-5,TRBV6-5,CASSYSDTNQPQHF
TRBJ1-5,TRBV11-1,CASSVTGGQPQHF
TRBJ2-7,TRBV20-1,CSAGPGRDSYEQYF
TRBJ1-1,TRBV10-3,CAISRQEGHTEAFF
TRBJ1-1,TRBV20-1,CSARDLGYNTEAFF
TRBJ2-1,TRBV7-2,CASSPGIQYNEQFF
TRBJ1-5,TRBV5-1,CASSNAGGGQPQHF
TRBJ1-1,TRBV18,CASSPRGNTEAFF
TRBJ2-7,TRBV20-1,CSARVGRGSYEQYF
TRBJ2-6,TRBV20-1,CSAPLTGTAYYSGANVLTF
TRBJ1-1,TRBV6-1,CASRQNPLNTEAFF
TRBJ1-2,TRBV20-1,CSARGREGSWNYGYTF
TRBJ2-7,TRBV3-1,CASSPDSSYEQYF
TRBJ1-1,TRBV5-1,CASSPWGYTEAFF
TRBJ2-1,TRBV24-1,CATSDLGGDRGEQFF
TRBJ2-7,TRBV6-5,CASSTGFYEQYF
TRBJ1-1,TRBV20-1,CSARKEGAGTEAFF
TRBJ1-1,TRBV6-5,CASIPSRGTEAFF
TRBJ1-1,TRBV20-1,CSATGTVNTEAFF
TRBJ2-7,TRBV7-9,CASSFDRDRVSYEQYF
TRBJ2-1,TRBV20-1,CSAPQTGFNEQFF
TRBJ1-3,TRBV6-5,CASSSTGMHPGNTIYF
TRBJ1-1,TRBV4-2,CASSQEEAGTSEAFF
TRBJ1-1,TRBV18,CASSSGASGAEAFF
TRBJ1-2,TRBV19,CAGKNSYGYTF
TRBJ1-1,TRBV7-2,CASSPGQGMPAFF
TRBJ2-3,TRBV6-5,CASSSPILAGADTQYF
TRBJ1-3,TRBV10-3,CATTRISSFFSSGNTIYF